This entry concerns a single TCR beta chain. There is no known antigen for this receptor. Base quality data are lacking; no much larger clone is found one base away. TCRbeta CDR3 regions were amplified from genomic DNA using the immunoSEQ Assay, a bias-controlled multiplex PCR. Per the source publication's procedure: The number of nucleated cells in each sample was estimated from the amplification of reference gene primers within the assay. To quantify the absolute abundance of each unique TCRbeta CDR3 rearrangement, sequence reads were collapsed and filtered. For each sample, productive Simpson clonality was calculated as the square root of Simpson's diversity index across productive rearrangements. The table comes from immuneACCESS by way of TCRdb, which keeps in-frame sequences with V and J called. Part of the clones is missing from these tables; in studies checked, under half for an unresolved V gene and the rest for unknown reasons. V, J and clone size reflect that table, while D and trimming were determined from the DNA. The sample records approximately 39,000 clones, approximately 96% of which are singletons. The top ten hold approximately 3.7% of the sample.

This sample was taken from a study of blood T cell repertoires in COVID-19 (dated by TCRdb to 2018 to 2021). In the study overall: The collaborator samples originated in the United States, Italy and Spain and spanned the acute and convalescent phases of COVID-19. The repertoires were released in a freely available public database meant as a resource for research on the immune response to SARS-CoV-2. Subjects who had been exposed to COVID-19, were actively infected with it, or had recovered from it provided the deeply sampled blood TCRbeta repertoires that made up the dataset. The material from the prospective study consisted of cDNA or gDNA derived from T cells, B-cell-depleted T cells, or PBMCs. The samples were drawn from two sources: the first 160 participants of the ongoing ImmuneRACE study, and some 1,300 subjects contributed by 6 global collaborators. The sample metadata nearly always contained a de-identified subject ID, COVID-19 status, age in years and sex. Where available, HLA class I and class II types were taken from metadata supplied by the sample provider and were not determined by assay-based typing. Study-level results and caveats: The amount of clinical and demographic metadata varied by source and participant and was provided uncurated.

Whole blood was collected in K2EDTA tubes by collaborating institutions according to the institutions' own protocols. For TCRbeta analysis, collaborator samples were shipped as frozen whole blood, as isolated PBMCs, or as DNA extracted from either sample type. The germline V gene (reference sequence) supplies CDR1 SEHNR and CDR2 FQNEAQ. V trim: 3 bases; J trim: 1 base; unmatched bases: 1. The CDR3 sequence holds 14 residues, the cysteine and phenylalanine included. The entry retains the CDR3 DNA only, 42 bases that are in frame from base 1. Sequencing input: peripheral blood. This receptor was obtained from a human donor with active COVID-19. The donor label of this sample is uncertain. The chain employs TRBV7-9 and TRBJ2-3; 7 nucleotides in the junction match TRBD2. The DNA sequence follows: TGTGCCAGCAGCTTTAGCGGGCGCACAGATACGCAGTATTTT. This codes for CASSFSGRTDTQYF. Outside the CDR3, residues come from the reference TRBV7-9 and TRBJ2-3 proteins, so the full variable domain is: DTGVSQNPRHKITKRGQNVTFRCDPISEHNRLYWYRQTLGQGPEFLTYFQNEAQLEKSRLLSDRFSAERPKGSFSTLEIQRTEQGDSAMYLCASSFSGRTDTQYFGPGTRLTVL.